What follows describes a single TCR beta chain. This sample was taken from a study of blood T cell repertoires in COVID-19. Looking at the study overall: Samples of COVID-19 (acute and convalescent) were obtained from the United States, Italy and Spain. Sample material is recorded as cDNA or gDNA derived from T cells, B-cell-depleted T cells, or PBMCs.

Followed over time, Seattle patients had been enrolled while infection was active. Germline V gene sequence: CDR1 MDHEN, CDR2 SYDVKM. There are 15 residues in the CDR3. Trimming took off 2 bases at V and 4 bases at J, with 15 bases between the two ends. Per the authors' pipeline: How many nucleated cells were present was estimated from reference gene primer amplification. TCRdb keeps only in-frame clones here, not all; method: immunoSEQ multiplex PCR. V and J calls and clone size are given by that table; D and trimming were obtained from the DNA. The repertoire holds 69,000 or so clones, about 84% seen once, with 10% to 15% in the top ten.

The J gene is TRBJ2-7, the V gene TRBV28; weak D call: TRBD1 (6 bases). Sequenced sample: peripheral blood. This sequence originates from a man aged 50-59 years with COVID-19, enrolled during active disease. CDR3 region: CASSLPQTGGYEQYF. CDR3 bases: TGTGCCAGCAGTTTACCCCAGACAGGCGGATACGAGCAGTACTTC.